The T cell receptor beta chain under discussion was sequenced for a study of blood T cells in healthy people across ages. Germline V lookup: CDR1 SGHDN, CDR2 FVKESK. The V segment lost 5 bases and the J segment 7 bases; nucleotides outside the gene matches: 8. CDR3 length equals 15 residues. Sample-barcoded 5' priming and a J-beta primer mix drove a second PCR of 7 to 11 cycles. TCRdb passed the 5' RACE reads through MiXCR, listing each CDR3 protein once. This table holds roughly 730,000 distinct CDR3 sequences, more than 50% found once. At least 6.5 million PBMCs were isolated per sample. The receptor's source is a man aged 40-49 years in good health. The source material was blood. J is TRBJ2-4 and V is TRBV14; the match to TRBD1 covers 10 bases. The CDR3 region has the DNA TGTGCCAGCAGCACAGACAGGGGGCCGAGGAACATTCAGTACTTC. Translated, it gives CASSTDRGPRNIQYF.